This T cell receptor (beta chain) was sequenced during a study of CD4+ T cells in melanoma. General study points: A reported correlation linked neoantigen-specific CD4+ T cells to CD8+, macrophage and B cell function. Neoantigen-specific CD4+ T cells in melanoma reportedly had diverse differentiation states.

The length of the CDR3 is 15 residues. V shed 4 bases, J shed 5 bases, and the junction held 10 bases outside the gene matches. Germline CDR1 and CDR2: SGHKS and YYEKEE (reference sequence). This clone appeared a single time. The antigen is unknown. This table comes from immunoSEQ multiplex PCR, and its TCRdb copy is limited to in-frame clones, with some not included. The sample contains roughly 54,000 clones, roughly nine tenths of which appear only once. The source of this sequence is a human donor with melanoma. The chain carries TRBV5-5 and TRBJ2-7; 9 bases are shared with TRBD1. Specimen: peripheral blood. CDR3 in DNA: TGTGCCAGCAGCCCCCGCTGGGACAGGGATCACGAGCAGTACTTC. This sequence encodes CASSPRWDRDHEQYF.